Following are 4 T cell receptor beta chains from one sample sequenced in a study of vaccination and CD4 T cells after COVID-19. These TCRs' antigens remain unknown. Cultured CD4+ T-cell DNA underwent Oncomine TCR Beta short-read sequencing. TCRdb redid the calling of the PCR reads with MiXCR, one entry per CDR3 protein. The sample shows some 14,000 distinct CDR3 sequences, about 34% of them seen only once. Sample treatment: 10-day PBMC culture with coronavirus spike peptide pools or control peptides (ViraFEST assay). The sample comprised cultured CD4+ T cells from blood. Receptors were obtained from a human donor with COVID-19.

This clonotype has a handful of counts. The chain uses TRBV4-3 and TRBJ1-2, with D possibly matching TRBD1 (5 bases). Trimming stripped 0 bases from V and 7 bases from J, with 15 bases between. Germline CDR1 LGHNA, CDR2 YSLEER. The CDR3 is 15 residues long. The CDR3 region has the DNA TGCGCCAGCAGCCAAGAGTTTCACAGGCAAGGTGGCTACACCTTC. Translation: CASSQEFHRQGGYTF.

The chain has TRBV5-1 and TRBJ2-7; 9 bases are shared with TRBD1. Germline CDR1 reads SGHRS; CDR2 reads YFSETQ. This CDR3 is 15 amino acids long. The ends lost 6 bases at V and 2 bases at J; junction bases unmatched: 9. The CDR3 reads CASTSTGTGPYEQYF. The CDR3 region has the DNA TGCGCCAGCACATCAACCGGGACAGGGCCCTACGAGCAGTACTTC.

The CDR3 reads CSAEEQETQYF. The CDR3 region has the DNA TGCAGTGCAGAGGAACAAGAGACCCAGTACTTC. V is TRBV20-1 and J is TRBJ2-5; D is unresolved. Germline-derived CDR1 and CDR2 are DFQATT and SNEGSKA (reference sequence). V lost 6 bases and J lost 2, with 7 bases in between. This CDR3 spans 11 amino acids.

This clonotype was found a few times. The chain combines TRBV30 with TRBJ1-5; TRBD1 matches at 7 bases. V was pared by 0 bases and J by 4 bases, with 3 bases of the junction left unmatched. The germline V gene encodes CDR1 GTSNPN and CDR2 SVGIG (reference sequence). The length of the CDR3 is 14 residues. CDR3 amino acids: CAWSVGTANQPQHF. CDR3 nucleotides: TGTGCCTGGAGTGTAGGGACAGCGAATCAGCCCCAGCATTTT.